The TCR beta chain under discussion was sequenced for a study of graft-versus-host responses after intestinal transplantation (dated by TCRdb to about 2021). As for the study more broadly: Recipients received multivisceral, liver-intestinal, or isolated intestinal transplants. Rather than being sequenced by the commercial service, samples from a few later patients were sequenced in-house on an Illumina MiSeq and processed with MiXCR. After intestinal transplantation, graft-versus-host and host-versus-graft alloreactive T cell clones were followed in the graft, circulation and bone marrow using bulk TCR-beta CDR3 sequencing. Every recipient was given anti-thymocyte globulin induction, then maintenance tacrolimus and steroids for about three years. A peak of at least 4% donor T cells among recipient peripheral blood mononuclear cells was the definition used for donor T cell macrochimerism. Alloreactive clones were identified by sequencing pre-transplant mixed lymphocyte reaction products and comparing these products with unstimulated pre-transplant donor and recipient T cells. The cohort enrolled under 30 intestinal transplant recipients, one of whom was a retransplant, and a few patients without pretransplant specimens were excluded.

Sample time point, as interpreted from the label and publication: cells obtained before transplantation from donor or recipient. CD3+CD4+ and CD3+CD8+ populations were FACS-sorted from unstimulated pre-transplant donor and recipient cells taken from spleen or lymph nodes. Remarks on this clone: Its antigen specificity is not known. Qualities for individual bases were not recorded, and no much larger clone is one base off.

The library was produced with the immunoSEQ multiplex PCR assay. For most patients, genomic DNA was isolated with the Qiagen DNeasy Blood and Tissue Kit and shipped frozen to Adaptive Biotechnologies for TCR sequencing. High-throughput TCR-beta CDR3 sequencing of genomic DNA from most patients was performed by Adaptive Biotechnologies. The original pipeline was this. TCR sequencing data for around 19 patients were retrieved from Adaptive's ImmunoSEQ software; a few other patients were processed with MiXCR and VDJtools. To correct CD4 versus CD8 sorting errors, any sequence found in both subsets at a frequency ratio below 5:1 was removed. CDR3 nucleotide sequences shared by donor and recipient were removed because the origin of these sequences could not be assigned. To be classed as alloreactive, a clone needed at least 2-fold expansion over unstimulated cells and a minimum CFSE-low frequency of 0.002% (template counts) or 0.001% (read counts). Clones were considered mappable if detected in sequenced pre-transplant spleen, lymph node, or MLR CFSE-low populations of the donor or recipient. Cumulative frequency of alloreactive clones was calculated as a percentage of all sequences weighted by copy number. TCRdb re-hosts the immuneACCESS table, in-frame sequences only. Its copies lack some clones; in the studies checked, an unresolved V gene accounts for under half of them, and the cause for the rest is not known. V, J and clone size were drawn from that table, and D and trimming were deduced from the DNA. This sample has 90,000 or so clones in its table, and approximately 78% of those were observed once. The ten largest make up 0.83% of the sample.

CDR1 SGDLS and CDR2 YYNGEE were looked up in the germline V gene. The CDR3 sequence holds 13 residues, the cysteine and phenylalanine included. CDR3 DNA is the only sequence kept; it has 39 bases, read in frame from the first base. Trimming removed 4 bases from V and 7 bases from J, leaving 14 bases between the germline ends. Results the study describes overall, beyond this receptor: GvH clones turned up in recipient bone marrow, with some appearing earlier in ileal mucosa or blood, a pattern consistent with an intestinal mucosal origin. The conclusions were limited by the relatively low number and heterogeneity of the intestinal transplant patients. In patients with donor T cell macrochimerism, the allografts had high GvH to HvG T cell clonal ratios. Early after transplant, peak levels of circulating GvH clones were found to be associated with declines in HvG clones.

The sample consisted of unstimulated CD4+ T cells sorted from spleen or lymph node cells, taken before intestinal transplant. The source of this sequence is a human donor who received an intestinal transplant. This receptor chain uses TRBV9 and TRBJ1-1; the D region possibly corresponds to TRBD1 (6 bases align). The CDR3 has the sequence CASSLTGFSEAFF. The DNA reads as follows: TGTGCCAGCAGCCTTACAGGGTTTAGTGAAGCTTTCTTT.